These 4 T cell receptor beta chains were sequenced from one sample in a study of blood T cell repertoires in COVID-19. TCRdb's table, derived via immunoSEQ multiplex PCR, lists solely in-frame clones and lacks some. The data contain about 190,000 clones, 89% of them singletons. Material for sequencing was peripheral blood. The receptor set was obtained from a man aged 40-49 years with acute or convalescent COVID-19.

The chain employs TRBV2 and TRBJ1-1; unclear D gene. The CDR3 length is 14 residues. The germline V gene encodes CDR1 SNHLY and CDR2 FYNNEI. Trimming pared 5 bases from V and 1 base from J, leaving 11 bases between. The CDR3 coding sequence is TGTGCCAGCAGTTTCACAGTCGGGAACACTGAAGCTTTCTTT. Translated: CASSFTVGNTEAFF.

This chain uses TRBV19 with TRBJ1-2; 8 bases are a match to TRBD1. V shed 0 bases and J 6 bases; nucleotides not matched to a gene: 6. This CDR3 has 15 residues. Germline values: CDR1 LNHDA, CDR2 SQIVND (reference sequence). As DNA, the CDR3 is TGTGCCAGTAGTATAGAAGGGACAGGCTCCAATGGCTACACCTTC. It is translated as CASSIEGTGSNGYTF.

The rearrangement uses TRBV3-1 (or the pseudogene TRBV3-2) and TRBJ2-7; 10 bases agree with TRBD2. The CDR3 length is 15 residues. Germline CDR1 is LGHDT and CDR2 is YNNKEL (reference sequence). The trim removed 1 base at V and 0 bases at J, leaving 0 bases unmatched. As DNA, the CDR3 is TGTGCCAGCAGCCAAGGGACTAGCGGCTCCTACGAGCAGTACTTC. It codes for CASSQGTSGSYEQYF.

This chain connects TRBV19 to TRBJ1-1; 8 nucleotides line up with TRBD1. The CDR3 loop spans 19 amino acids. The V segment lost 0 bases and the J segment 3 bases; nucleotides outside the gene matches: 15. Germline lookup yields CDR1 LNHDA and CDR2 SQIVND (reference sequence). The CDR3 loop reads CASSIDRSGTGRKYTEAFF. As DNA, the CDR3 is TGTGCCAGTAGTATAGACCGGTCCGGGACAGGAAGAAAATACACTGAAGCTTTCTTT.